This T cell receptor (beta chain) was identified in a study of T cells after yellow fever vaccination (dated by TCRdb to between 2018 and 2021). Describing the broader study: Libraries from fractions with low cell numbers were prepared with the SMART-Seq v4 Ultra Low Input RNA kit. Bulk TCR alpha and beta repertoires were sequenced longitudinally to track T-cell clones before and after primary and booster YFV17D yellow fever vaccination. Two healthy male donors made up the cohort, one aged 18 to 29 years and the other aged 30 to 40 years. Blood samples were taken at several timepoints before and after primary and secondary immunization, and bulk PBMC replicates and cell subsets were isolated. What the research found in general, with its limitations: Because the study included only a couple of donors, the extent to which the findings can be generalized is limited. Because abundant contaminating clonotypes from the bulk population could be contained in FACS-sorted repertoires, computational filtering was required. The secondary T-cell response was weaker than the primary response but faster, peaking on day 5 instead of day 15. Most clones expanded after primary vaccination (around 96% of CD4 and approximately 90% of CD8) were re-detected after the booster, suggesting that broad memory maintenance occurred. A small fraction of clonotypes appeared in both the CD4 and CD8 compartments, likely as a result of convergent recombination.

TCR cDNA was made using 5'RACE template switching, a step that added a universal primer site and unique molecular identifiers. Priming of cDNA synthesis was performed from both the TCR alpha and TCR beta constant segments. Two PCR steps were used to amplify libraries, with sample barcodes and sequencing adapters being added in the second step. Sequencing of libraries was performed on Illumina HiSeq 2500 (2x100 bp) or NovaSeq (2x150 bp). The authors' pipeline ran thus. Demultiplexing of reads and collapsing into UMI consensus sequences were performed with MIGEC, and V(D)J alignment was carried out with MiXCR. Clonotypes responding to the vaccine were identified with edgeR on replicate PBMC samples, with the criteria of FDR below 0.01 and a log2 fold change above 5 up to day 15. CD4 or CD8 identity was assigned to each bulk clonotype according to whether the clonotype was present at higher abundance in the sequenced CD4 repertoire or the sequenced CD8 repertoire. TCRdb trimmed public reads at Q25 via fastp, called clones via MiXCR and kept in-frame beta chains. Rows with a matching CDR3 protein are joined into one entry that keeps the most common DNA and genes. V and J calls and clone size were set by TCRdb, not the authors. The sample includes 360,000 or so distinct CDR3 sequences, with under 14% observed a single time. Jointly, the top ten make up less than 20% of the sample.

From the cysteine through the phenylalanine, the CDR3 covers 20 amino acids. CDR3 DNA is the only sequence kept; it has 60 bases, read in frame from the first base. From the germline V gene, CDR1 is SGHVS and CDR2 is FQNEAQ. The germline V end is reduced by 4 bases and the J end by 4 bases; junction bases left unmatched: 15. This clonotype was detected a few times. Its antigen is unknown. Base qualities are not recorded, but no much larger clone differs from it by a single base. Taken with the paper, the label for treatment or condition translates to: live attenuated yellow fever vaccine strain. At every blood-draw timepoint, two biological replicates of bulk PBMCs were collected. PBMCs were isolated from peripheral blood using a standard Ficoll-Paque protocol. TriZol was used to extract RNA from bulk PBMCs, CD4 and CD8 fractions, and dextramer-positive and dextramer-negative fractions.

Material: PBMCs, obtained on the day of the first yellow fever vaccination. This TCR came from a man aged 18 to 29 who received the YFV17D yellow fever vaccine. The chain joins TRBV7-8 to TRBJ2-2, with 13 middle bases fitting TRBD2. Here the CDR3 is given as CASSYNPGTSGVGGTGELFF. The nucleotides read TGTGCCAGCAGCTATAACCCCGGGACTAGCGGGGTAGGGGGCACCGGGGAGCTGTTTTTT.